The rows below give T cell receptor beta chains drawn from one sample of a study of technical replicates of blood from a handful of donors. Produced via immunoSEQ multiplex PCR; TCRdb's table is partial and in-frame only. Counted here are over 50,000 clones, over 75% occurring once; the ten biggest clones make up about 5%. Sequenced material: PBMCs. The receptors shown here come from a human donor in good health. Some clones in this sample may be carry-over from other donors' samples. CDR3s include the opening cysteine and the closing phenylalanine or tryptophan. Fields, in order: J gene, clone size, D gene, V gene, CDR3 DNA, CDR3 protein. D genes are given only for firm matches. Part of the rows lack a size; the others show once, few, many or a class for expanded clones.

TRBJ1-1 . . TRBV4-1 TGCGCCAGCAGCCAAGAGCAGGGGCGAAACACTGAAGCTTTCTTT CASSQEQGRNTEAFF
TRBJ1-6 . . TRBV7-9 TGTGCCAGCAGCCGAGACAGTATTGGTTCACCCCTCCACTTT CASSRDSIGSPLHF
TRBJ2-3 . TRBD2 TRBV9 TGTGCCAGCAGCGTAGGGACTAGCGGGTCCACAGATACGCAGTATTTT CASSVGTSGSTDTQYF
TRBJ2-7 . TRBD2 TRBV19 TGTGCCAGTAGTATAGGCGGGAGCTCCTACGAGCAGTACTTC CASSIGGSSYEQYF
TRBJ2-2 . . TRBV5-1 TGCGCCAGCAGCCAGGGACAAAACACCGGGGAGCTGTTTTTT CASSQGQNTGELFF
TRBJ2-5 . TRBD1 TRBV2 TGTGCCAGCGGGGACAGGGTGGGCTCGGAGACCCAGTACTTC CASGDRVGSETQYF
TRBJ2-7 once . TRBV5-1 TGCGCCAGCAGCTTGGAAGTGGGGGCGCGTCATGACGAGCAGTACTTC CASSLEVGARHDEQYF
TRBJ1-2 few . TRBV11-2 TGTGCCAGCAGCCCAAGAAGGGTGGGACTTCTCTATGGCTACACCTTC CASSPRRVGLLYGYTF
TRBJ1-6 . TRBD1 TRBV2 TGTGCCAGCACCCTAAACAGGGGTGGTTCACCCCTCCACTTT CASTLNRGGSPLHF
TRBJ1-2 . TRBD1 TRBV4-3 TGCGCCAGCAGCCAAGGGACAGGGCTGCGGTATGGCTACACCTTC CASSQGTGLRYGYTF
TRBJ2-1 . TRBD2 TRBV13 TGTGCCAGCAGCTTCCGGACTAGCGGCTTGGGGGATGAGCAGTTCTTC CASSFRTSGLGDEQFF
TRBJ1-4 . . TRBV10-3 TGTGCCATCAGTGAGTCGAGGCCAGACCAAATTCTGAATGAAAAACTGTTTTTT CAISESRPDQILNEKLFF
TRBJ1-2 . TRBD1 TRBV27 TGTGCCAGCAGTTTAAAGGGACAGGGGACACTCAACTATGGCTACACCTTC CASSLKGQGTLNYGYTF
TRBJ2-7 . . TRBV21-1 TGTGCCAGCAGCTATCGGGACAGCGACTACGAGCAGTACTTC CASSYRDSDYEQYF
TRBJ2-1 . . TRBV5-5 TGTGCCAGCAGCCCAGTAGCGTCAAACTACAATGAGCAGTTCTTC CASSPVASNYNEQFF
TRBJ1-1 . . TRBV4-1 TGCGCCAGCAGCGATACGGTGAGTACTGAAGCTTTCTTT CASSDTVSTEAFF
TRBJ1-1 . . TRBV7-3 TGTGCCAGCAGCACCCAGGGACAGAACACTGAAGCTTTCTTT CASSTQGQNTEAFF
TRBJ1-4 once . TRBV19 TGTGCCAGTGGGCGCTCAGGGGTTGCAACTAATGAAAAACTGTTTTTT CASGRSGVATNEKLFF
TRBJ2-3 . . TRBV11-2 TGTGCCAGCAGCTTAATGGTTAGCCCTACCACAGATACGCAGTATTTT CASSLMVSPTTDTQYF
TRBJ2-7 . TRBD1 TRBV6-1 TGTGCCAGCAGTGAGTACAGGGGGCCCTACGAGCAGTACTTC CASSEYRGPYEQYF
TRBJ2-3 . . TRBV7-2 TGTGCCAGCAGCCTCGAGGGAGTAGGGCCAGATACGCAGTATTTT CASSLEGVGPDTQYF
TRBJ1-6 . . TRBV11-2 TGTGCCAGCAGCTTAGCCCCGGGGGGCTCCTATAATTCACCCCTCCACTTT CASSLAPGGSYNSPLHF
TRBJ2-3 . . TRBV6-5 TGTGCCAGCAGGCCATGGGCCAGGGCAGATACGCAGTATTTT CASRPWARADTQYF
TRBJ2-5 . TRBD2 TRBV7-9 TGTGCCAGCAGCTTAGCTGCTAGCGGGGTTGAGACCCAGTACTTC CASSLAASGVETQYF
TRBJ2-7 . TRBD1 TRBV7-9 TGTGCCAGCAGCCCCCTCAGGGGGCCCTACGAGCAGTACTTC CASSPLRGPYEQYF
TRBJ2-7 . TRBD1 TRBV7-7 TGTGCCAGCAGCTTAGTGGGACAGTCCCTAACCTACGAGCAGTACTTC CASSLVGQSLTYEQYF
TRBJ2-7 few TRBD2 TRBV7-2 TGTGCCAGCAGCCCAGGACTAGCGGGGGGTCTCGAGCAGTACTTC CASSPGLAGGLEQYF
TRBJ2-5 . TRBD2 TRBV2 TGTGCCAGCAGTCCGGGACTAGCGGGAAGAATCCAAGAGACCCAGTACTTC CASSPGLAGRIQETQYF
TRBJ1-4 . . TRBV2 TGTGCCGTACAGGGTTACCCAACTAATGAAAAACTGTTTTTT CAVQGYPTNEKLFF
TRBJ2-3 . . TRBV5-1 TGCGCCAGCAGCTTGGCTCCACTATACACAGATACGCAGTATTTT CASSLAPLYTDTQYF
TRBJ2-1 few . TRBV5-1 TGCGCCAGCAGCCCCTCCGGCGGCTACAATGAGCAGTTCTTC CASSPSGGYNEQFF
TRBJ2-1 . . TRBV7-6 TGTGCCAGCAGCGTAAGGGGACACCATGAGCAGTTCTTC CASSVRGHHEQFF
TRBJ2-1 . TRBD1 TRBV27 TGTGCCAGCAGTACTGGACAGGTGATGAGCTCCTACAATGAGCAGTTCTTC CASSTGQVMSSYNEQFF
TRBJ2-7 . TRBD1 TRBV18 TGTGCCAGCTCAGCGGGACAGGGTCGATACGAGCAGTACTTC CASSAGQGRYEQYF
TRBJ2-7 . . TRBV6-1 TGTGCCAGCAGTGAAGCCAGTGGAGGGCCCTACGGGCAGTACTTC CASSEASGGPYGQYF
TRBJ1-3 . TRBD1 TRBV18 TGTGCCAGCTCACCTACAGGGGGCCGAAACACCATATATTTT CASSPTGGRNTIYF
TRBJ1-2 . TRBD1 TRBV7-9 TGTGCCAGCAGCTTAGAAGTAAGGACAGGGTATTATGGCTACACCTTC CASSLEVRTGYYGYTF
TRBJ2-2 . TRBD1 TRBV2 TGTGCCAGCAGTGAAGGGACAGGGCGGGGGGAGCTGTTTTTT CASSEGTGRGELFF
TRBJ1-4 . . TRBV29-1 TGCAGCGGGAAGGCCAGCGCTAGTGAAAAACTGTTTTTT CSGKASASEKLFF
TRBJ1-6 few TRBD1 TRBV18 TGTGCCAGCTCACCAGAACAGGGGGCAGGATCACCCCTCCACTTT CASSPEQGAGSPLHF
TRBJ2-1 . TRBD2 TRBV4-2 TGTGCCAGCAGCCAAACTAGCGGGGGGAACAATGAGCAGTTCTTC CASSQTSGGNNEQFF
TRBJ2-3 . . TRBV9 TGTGCCAGCAGCGTGGGTGAGGGGGTTGGCACAGATACGCAGTATTTT CASSVGEGVGTDTQYF
TRBJ2-3 . TRBD2 TRBV7-9 TGTGCCAGCAGCTCAGAACTAGCGGCCTTAGCCACAGATACGCAGTATTTT CASSSELAALATDTQYF
TRBJ2-1 once TRBD2 TRBV6-5 TGTGCCAGCAGCTCCCCTACTAGCGGGACGGGGGAGCAGTTCTTC CASSSPTSGTGEQFF
TRBJ2-3 . . TRBV27 TGTGCCAGCAGTGCGGGGGCCCTCACAGATACGCAGTATTTT CASSAGALTDTQYF
TRBJ1-1 . TRBD1 TRBV6-1 TGTGCCAGCAGGGACAGGGGCTTCATGAACACTGAAGCTTTCTTT CASRDRGFMNTEAFF
TRBJ2-4 . . TRBV7-9 TGTGCCAGCAGCCCATGGGGGCAGGGTGCGGGAAACATTCAGTACTTC CASSPWGQGAGNIQYF
TRBJ1-2 . . TRBV29-1 TGCAGCGTTAGACAGCAAGCTAACTATGGCTACACCTTC CSVRQQANYGYTF
TRBJ1-1 . . TRBV7-9 TGTGCCAGCAGCTTACGGGAGAACACTGAAGCTTTCTTT CASSLRENTEAFF
TRBJ2-1 . . TRBV6-5 TGTGCCAGCAGTTACACGGGCCGCCGGGGTGAGCAGTTCTTC CASSYTGRRGEQFF
TRBJ2-2 few TRBD2 TRBV10-3 TGTGCCATCAGTTCCGGGACTAGCGGGACGAGCGGGGAGCTGTTTTTT CAISSGTSGTSGELFF
TRBJ1-5 many . TRBV12-5 TGTGCTAGTGGTCAGACCGGAGTGCGCAATCAGCCCCAGCATTTT CASGQTGVRNQPQHF